The 24 T cell receptor beta chains presented below share a single source sample, sequenced in a study of regulatory T cells in long-lasting Graves disease (dated by TCRdb to about 2021). The intended sense of this specimen's time point label: persistent/refractory GD, antithyroid drugs over 5 years with positive TRAb. RNA was extracted from PBMCs in TRIzol for both TCR sequencing and RNA sequencing. The library was made by multiplex PCR. Instrument on record: Illumina HiSeq 4000. CDR3 regions were amplified by Arm-PCR with iRepertoire HTBI primers to construct TCR beta libraries. The raw public data were reprocessed by TCRdb itself: fastp quality trimming at Q25, MiXCR clonotype calling, in-frame beta chains only. Rows matching on CDR3 protein sequence are summarized as one entry with the most common DNA and genes. The sample data list under 500,000 distinct CDR3 sequences, and under 25% of these were observed just once. Over 7.5% of the sample lies in the top ten.

The material was peripheral blood mononuclear cells (PBMCs), obtained when the disease was refractory, from a patient treated with antithyroid drugs. Receptor source: a female donor with Graves disease.

This clonotype was observed a handful of times. This sequence joins TRBV7-2 and TRBJ2-7, with D unresolved. V was pared by 2 bases and J by 2 bases, with 10 bases between. The germline V gene has CDR1 SGHTA and CDR2 FQGNSA. The CDR3 length is 14 residues. Here the CDR3 reads CASSLTIGAYEQYF. In DNA, the CDR3 is TGTGCCAGCAGCTTAACTATTGGTGCCTACGAGCAGTACTTC. Together with reference TRBV7-2 and TRBJ2-7, the CDR3 gives the full variable domain: GAGVSQSPSNKVTEKGKDVELRCDPISGHTALYWYRQSLGQGLEFLIYFQGNSAPDKSGLPSDRFSAERTGGSVSTLTIQRTQQEDSAVYLCASSLTIGAYEQYFGPGTRLTVT.

The table lists this clonotype with many counts. V gene TRBV12-3 or TRBV12-4 combines with J gene TRBJ1-2; tentative D call: TRBD1 (5 bases). Trimming took off 0 bases at V and 6 bases at J, with 14 bases between the two ends. The CDR3 spans 15 residues. CDR3 sequence reads: CASSLASRGRDGYTF. CDR3 bases: TGTGCCAGCAGTTTAGCGTCCCGGGGCAGGGATGGCTACACCTTC.

The chain joins TRBV6-2 or TRBV6-3 to TRBJ2-7; D remains ambiguous. The germline CDR1 and CDR2 sequences are MNHEY and SVGEGT. The CDR3 extends over 11 amino acids. V lost 7 bases, J lost 5 bases, and 9 bases lay in between. The CDR3 coding sequence is TGTGCCAGCATGGAAAACCACGAGCAGTACTTC. Translation: CASMENHEQYF.

This clonotype was counted at least ten times. The chain employs TRBV20-1 and TRBJ2-5; TRBD2 might be the D (6 bases). V lost 0 bases to trimming and J lost 2 bases, with 13 bases between them. This CDR3 contains 15 residues. Germline assignment: CDR1 DFQATT and CDR2 SNEGSKA (reference sequence). In DNA form, the CDR3 reads TGCAGTGCTAGAGATCCCGGGACTCGGCAAGAGACCCAGTACTTC. Translated, it gives CSARDPGTRQETQYF.

This clonotype was recorded a few times. The gene calls are TRBV19 and TRBJ2-2, with D possibly being TRBD1 (6 bases). CDR1 and CDR2 from the germline V gene are LNHDA and SQIVND (reference sequence). The V gene lost 7 bases and the J gene lost 2 bases, with 14 bases spanning the gap. The CDR3 consists of 15 residues. This chain's CDR3 is CASKDGQPNTGELFF. The DNA for the CDR3 is TGTGCCAGTAAGGATGGACAGCCAAACACCGGGGAGCTGTTTTTT.

The sample holds many counts of this clonotype. The chain carries TRBV29-1 and TRBJ1-1; tentative D call: TRBD1 (5 bases). The CDR3 runs 13 residues. V lost 8 bases, J lost 3 bases, and 16 bases lay in between. Per germline, CDR1 SQVTM and CDR2 ANQGSEA. CDR3 sequence reads: CSFSSGRDTEAFF. Written as DNA, the CDR3 is TGCAGCTTCTCCTCGGGGCGGGACACTGAAGCTTTCTTT. Full variable domain (missing parts from reference TRBV29-1 and TRBJ1-1): SAVISQKPSRDICQRGTSLTIQCQVDSQVTMMFWYRQQPGQSLTLIATANQGSEATYESGFVIDKFPISRPNLTFSTLTVSNMSPEDSSIYLCSFSSGRDTEAFFGQGTRLTVV.

This chain uses TRBV5-4 with TRBJ2-3; no definite D call. CDR3 length: 14 amino acids. V lost 0 bases and J lost 4, with 9 bases in between. CDR1 is SGHNT and CDR2 is YYREEE in the germline V gene (reference sequence). The CDR3 region is CASSLARLPDTQYF. As DNA, the CDR3 is TGTGCCAGCAGCTTGGCGAGGTTACCAGATACGCAGTATTTT.

V usage is TRBV29-1 and J usage is TRBJ1-5; D not resolved. Deletions cut 6 bases from V and 0 bases from J, with 9 bases between. The CDR3 covers 13 residues. The germline gives CDR1 SQVTM, CDR2 ANQGSEA. In nucleotides, the CDR3 is TGCAGCGTAGGAGACTATAGCAATCAGCCCCAGCATTTT. Its translation is CSVGDYSNQPQHF.

This clonotype was counted at least ten times. The chain uses TRBV12-3 or TRBV12-4 and TRBJ1-5; unclear D gene. Trimming pared 0 bases from V and 6 bases from J, leaving 6 bases between. The CDR3 totals 13 residues. DNA for the CDR3: TGTGCCAGCAGTTTAGCAAGGTTTCAGCCCCAGCATTTT. Its protein is CASSLARFQPQHF.

This clonotype was detected ten times or more. The DNA of the CDR3 is TGTGCCAGCACCCCTCGGACAGTTGTGAACACTGAAGCTTTCTTT. It encodes CASTPRTVVNTEAFF. The chain couples TRBV12-3 or TRBV12-4 to TRBJ1-1; D perhaps matches TRBD1 (6 bases). V dropped 7 bases and J dropped 0 bases, with 15 bases sitting between them. The CDR3 runs to 15 residues.

This clonotype was observed a single time. A much larger clone sits a single nucleotide away, making a read error possible. The genes are TRBV6-2 or TRBV6-3 and TRBJ2-7; D remains ambiguous. Trimming took 1 base from V and 5 from J, leaving 3 bases between them. The CDR3 contains 11 residues. CDR1 and CDR2 (germline): MNHEY, SVGEGT. Here the CDR3 DNA reads TGTGCCAGCAGTTACTTAGACGAGCAGTACTTC. This codes for CASSYLDEQYF.

This clonotype occurred a few times. CDR3 in DNA: TGTGCCAGCAGCTTAAGTCTTTCCACTTCCTACGAGCAGTACTTC. Its translation is CASSLSLSTSYEQYF. This rearrangement joins TRBV7-2 to TRBJ2-7; D is uncertain. Germline V lookup: CDR1 SGHTA, CDR2 FQGNSA. The CDR3 is made up of 15 amino acids. V was trimmed by 2 bases and J by 1 base, leaving 12 bases between them.

The chain recombines TRBV7-9 with TRBJ1-1; possibly TRBD1 for D (6 bases). The CDR3 extends over 16 amino acids. The V end was cut by 8 bases, the J end by 8 bases, with 27 bases between. CDR1 SEHNR and CDR2 FQNEAQ come from the germline V gene (reference sequence). DNA of the CDR3: TGTGCCAGCGACCAGGTGACCGGGACACCCGAAACCGAAGCTTTCTTT. Translation gives CASDQVTGTPETEAFF.

The chain is built from TRBV6-5 and TRBJ1-6, with a tentative D call TRBD1 (5 bases). The CDR3 has 17 amino acids. CDR1 MNHEY and CDR2 SVGAGI come from the germline V gene. V was cut by 2 bases and J by 10 bases, with 21 bases left in between. CDR3 coding DNA: TGTGCCAGCAGTTACGGCCCCCCGGACATCGTAGGATCACCCCTCCACTTT. Amino acid sequence: CASSYGPPDIVGSPLHF.

In this sample, this clonotype turned up many times. This chain joins TRBV24-1 and TRBJ1-1; TRBD1 matches 7 bases. With 7 bases clipped from V and 5 bases from J, the junction kept 12 bases outside the gene matches. The length of the CDR3 is 15 residues. CDR1 and CDR2 (germline): KGHDR, SFDVKD. The CDR3 loop reads CATSDRDISRTEAFF. The DNA for the CDR3 is TGTGCCACCAGCGACAGGGACATTTCCCGAACTGAAGCTTTCTTT.

The CDR3 nucleotides are TGTGCCAGCTCACCACTCACGGCCGGGACAGATCCCTTAAGGCCCAACTATGGCTACACCTTC. Translated, it gives CASSPLTAGTDPLRPNYGYTF. The chain uses TRBV18 and TRBJ1-2, with 7 bases identical to TRBD1. V dropped 1 base and J dropped 2; count of bases not matched to a gene: 22. CDR1 KGHSH and CDR2 LQKENI come from the germline V gene. CDR3 length equals 21 residues.

This clonotype was counted at least ten times. V gene TRBV27 combines with J gene TRBJ1-5; a weak D match, TRBD1 (5 bases). Germline CDR1 MNHEY, CDR2 SMNVEV (reference sequence). With 9 bases removed from V and 3 bases from J, the gap between germline ends came to 15 bases. The CDR3 loop spans 14 amino acids. In nucleotides, the CDR3 is TGTGCCAGTTCTAGGGCGGGGGTCAATCAGCCCCAGCATTTT. It is translated as CASSRAGVNQPQHF.

Regarding this clonotype: This could be a read error, since a much larger clone is one nucleotide away. Because the CDR3 is missing its conserved closing phenylalanine or tryptophan, this is likely a read error. The chain has TRBV6-1 and TRBJ2-7; 8 nucleotides align to TRBD1. Losses at the gene ends were 4 bases for V and 0 bases for J; bases not matched to a gene: 8. The germline gives CDR1 MNHNS, CDR2 SASEGT. CDR3 length: 16 amino acids. The CDR3 sequence: CASSAGQGLNSYEQYS. DNA for the CDR3: TGTGCCAGCAGTGCTGGACAGGGACTGAACTCCTACGAGCAGTACTCC.

This clonotype has at least ten counts. The chain employs TRBV6-5 and TRBJ2-7; D is perhaps TRBD2 (5 bases). V lost 3 bases, J lost 2 bases, and 11 bases lay in between. From germline, CDR1 is MNHEY and CDR2 SVGAGI. The CDR3 has 14 residues. CDR3 DNA: TGTGCCAGCAGTTATGGTTCGGGGACCTACGAGCAGTACTTC. Translating gives CASSYGSGTYEQYF.

This clonotype was observed many times. An end of the junction does not agree with germline; a read error may underlie this. The chain combines TRBV18 with TRBJ1-2; perhaps TRBD1 as D (6 bases). The CDR3 spans 14 residues. Germline loops: CDR1 KGHSH, CDR2 LQKENI. The CDR3, as DNA: TGCGCCAGCAGTCCGTCGACAGGACCCTATGGCTACACCTTC. Its protein product is CASSPSTGPYGYTF. Variable domain in full (rest from reference TRBV18 and TRBJ1-2): NAGVMQNPRHLVRRRGQEARLRCSPMKGHSHVYWYRQLPEEGLKFMVYLQKENIIDESGMPKERFSAEFPKEGPSILRIQQVVRGDSAAYFCASSPSTGPYGYTFGSGTRLTVV.

This clonotype was seen many times. V and J are TRBV7-9 and TRBJ1-2; 9 nucleotides agree with TRBD1. Trimming removed 5 bases from V and 4 bases from J; junction bases left unmatched: 11. From germline, CDR1 is SEHNR and CDR2 FQNEAQ (reference sequence). This CDR3 spans 16 amino acids. CDR3 in amino acids: CASSPPPGQGTYGYTF. As DNA, the CDR3 is TGTGCCAGCAGCCCCCCCCCGGGACAGGGAACCTATGGCTACACCTTC.

At least ten counts were recorded for this clonotype. V and J are TRBV27 and TRBJ2-5; 10 bases match TRBD2. This CDR3 contains 14 residues. J gave up 5 bases and V 2 bases, and 2 bases lay outside the gene matches. The V gene's germline CDR1 is MNHEY and CDR2 SMNVEV (reference sequence). CDR3 loop: CASSLGAGGETQYF. In DNA, the CDR3 is TGTGCCAGCAGTTTAGGAGCGGGAGGGGAGACCCAGTACTTC.

This clonotype was detected many times. The chain carries TRBV20-1 and TRBJ2-7; possible D gene TRBD2, 5 bases. V was shortened by 3 bases and J by 0 bases, with 6 bases between the two germline ends. This CDR3 region has 12 residues. Germline CDR1 DFQATT, CDR2 SNEGSKA (reference sequence). The CDR3 DNA is TGCAGTGCTAGCCGGGGCTCCTACGAGCAGTACTTC. Its protein product is CSASRGSYEQYF.

This clonotype was counted ten times or more. The gene calls are TRBV2 and TRBJ2-7, with a possible D match to TRBD1 (7 bases). The CDR3 consists of 15 residues. The germline V gene has CDR1 SNHLY and CDR2 FYNNEI. V was cut by 2 bases and J by 2 bases, with 13 bases left in between. CDR3 amino acids: CASSEMEGAPYEQYF. The CDR3 coding sequence is TGTGCCAGCAGTGAAATGGAGGGGGCCCCCTACGAGCAGTACTTC.